The T cell receptor (beta chain) under discussion was sequenced for a study of blood T cell repertoires in COVID-19 (dated by TCRdb to the early 2020s). About the investigation overall: The collaborator samples originated in the United States, Italy and Spain and spanned the acute and convalescent phases of COVID-19. The prospective study material was composed of cDNA or gDNA derived from T cells, B-cell-depleted T cells, or PBMCs. Subjects who had been exposed to COVID-19, were actively infected with it, or had recovered from it provided the deeply sampled blood TCRbeta repertoires that made up the dataset. A freely available public database, intended as a resource for researchers studying the immune response to SARS-CoV-2, is where the repertoires were released. Samples came from the ongoing ImmuneRACE study (first 160 participants) plus 1,254 subjects from 6 global collaborators. Sample metadata almost always included a de-identified subject ID, COVID-19 status, age in years and sex. Where available, HLA class I and class II types were obtained from metadata supplied by the sample provider rather than from assay-based typing. What the study reported, not specific to this receptor: Clinical and demographic metadata were provided uncurated, with the amount varying by source and participant.

Concerning this clone: The antigen it recognizes is unknown. Within one base of it there is no much larger clone, and no base qualities were kept.

TCRbeta CDR3 regions were amplified from genomic DNA by means of the immunoSEQ Assay, a bias-controlled multiplex PCR. Turning to the authors' computational methods: Within the assay, amplification of reference gene primers was used to estimate how many nucleated cells each sample contained. To quantify the absolute abundance of each unique TCRbeta CDR3 rearrangement, sequence reads were collapsed and filtered. For each sample, productive Simpson clonality was calculated as the square root of Simpson's diversity index over productive rearrangements. Held by TCRdb, this immuneACCESS table contains in-frame sequences only and omits some clones. Under half of the omission traces to an unresolved V gene where checked; the cause of the rest is unknown. V and J calls and clone size come straight from that table; D and trimming were deduced from the DNA. The sample table holds a few hundred thousand clones, of which around nine tenths were seen once. The ten top clones hold 8.5% to 10% of the sample.

Samples from volunteer blood donors who had recovered from COVID-19 were contributed by a second Seattle source. Each collaborating institution followed its own protocols to collect whole blood in K2EDTA tubes. Collaborator samples were shipped for TCRbeta analysis as frozen whole blood, isolated PBMCs, or DNA extracted from either sample type. Its CDR3 holds 15 amino acids, cysteine through phenylalanine. Of the read, only the CDR3 DNA is kept; its 45 bases are in frame from base 1. Compared with germline, V lacks 5 bases and J lacks 1 base; bases without a gene match: 6. Looking up the germline V gene yields CDR1 SGHAT and CDR2 FQNNGV.

The sequencing input was peripheral blood. The rearrangement combines TRBV11-2 with TRBJ2-7; a stretch of 9 junction bases matches TRBD1. This receptor was obtained from a man aged 40-49 years who had recovered from COVID-19. This receptor has the CDR3 CASSLPGQGSYEQYF. The sequenced DNA is TGTGCCAGCAGCCTACCGGGACAGGGATCCTACGAGCAGTACTTC.